This T cell receptor (beta chain) was documented in a study of cytomegalovirus exposure and HLA in healthy donors. The CDR3 is 15 amino acids. Per the germline V gene, CDR1 is LGHNA and CDR2 is YSLEER. Deletions cut 3 bases from V and 4 bases from J, with 16 bases between. Researchers ran the PCR with 60 Vbeta and 13 Jbeta primers. Libraries were prepared by immunoSEQ multiplex PCR; TCRdb keeps only in-frame clonotypes and omits some of them. The listing contains more than 45,000 clones. V and J are TRBV4-3 and TRBJ2-7; tentative D call: TRBD1 (6 bases). Material: PBMCs. The origin of this receptor is a male donor in good health and CMV-seronegative. CDR3 in amino acids: CASSQDTQGPYEQYF. CDR3 DNA: TGCGCCAGCAGCCAGGACACGCAGGGGCCTTACGAGCAGTACTTC.